This T cell receptor (beta chain) comes out of a study of T-cell reconstitution after alpha-beta-depleted transplantation in children. Overall study results and limits: About two months after transplant, alpha-beta T cells reportedly came from several hundred expanded graft clones. Surviving recipient T cells and thymic progenitors underlay high day-60 TCRbeta diversity in some patients. After one year, T-cell counts and TCRbeta diversity mostly came from new T cells.

Unique molecular identifiers tagged the TCRbeta library. TCRdb itself ran the PCR reads through MiXCR, one entry per CDR3 protein. This sample has fewer than 700,000 distinct CDR3 sequences, with approximately 12% found just once. With respect to this clonotype: Its antigen is not known.

This CDR3 comprises 12 residues. Per the germline V gene, CDR1 is MNHEY and CDR2 is SMNVEV (reference sequence). V was shortened by 8 bases and J by 8 bases, with 12 bases between the two germline ends. The chain recombines TRBV27 with TRBJ2-2; no firm D call. Sequenced here: PBMCs, mostly from graft donor cells, sampled 360 days after TCRalphabeta/CD19-depleted stem cell transplant. The receptor comes from a male patient younger than 18 who had a stem cell transplant for acute myeloid leukemia, so the T cells may come from the graft donor. The CDR3 DNA follows: TGTGCCAGCGCGGACCCCGATGGGGAGCTGTTTTTT. This encodes CASADPDGELFF.